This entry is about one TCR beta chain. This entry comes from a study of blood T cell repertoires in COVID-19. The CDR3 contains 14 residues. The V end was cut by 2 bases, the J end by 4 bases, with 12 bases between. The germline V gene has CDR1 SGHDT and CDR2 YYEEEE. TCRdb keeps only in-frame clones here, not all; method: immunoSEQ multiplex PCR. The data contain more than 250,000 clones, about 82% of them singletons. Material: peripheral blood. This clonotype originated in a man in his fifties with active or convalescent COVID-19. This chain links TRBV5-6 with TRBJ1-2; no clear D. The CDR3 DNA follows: TGTGCCAGCAGCTTCGATGGAGTTGGCTATGGCTACACCTTC. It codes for CASSFDGVGYGYTF.